A single sample gave rise to the 16 T cell receptor beta chains below, sequenced in a study of metastatic and nonmetastatic thyroid tumors. No treatment of any kind had been given to any patient before thyroid surgery. TCRdb recomputed clones from the PCR reads via MiXCR. The top ten clones hold 9.5% to 15% of a sample with approximately 16,000 clones, around 31% of them seen once. Sequences were obtained from tumor tissue. The receptors shown here come from a male donor with papillary thyroid cancer or a benign thyroid nodule (not recorded which). Some clones in this sample may be carry-over from other donors' samples.

Ten or more counts support this clone. The V call is TRBV5-4, the J call TRBJ2-5; D unresolved. The germline V gene encodes CDR1 SGHNT and CDR2 YYREEE (reference sequence). The CDR3 is 12 residues long. Between the trimmed V and J ends, which lost 0 bases and 5 bases, there was a span of 5 bases. The CDR3 nucleotides read TGTGCCAGCAGCTTGGCCCGGGAGACCCAGTACTTC. It specifies CASSLARETQYF.

Within the sample, this clone is medium-sized (0.01 to 0.1%). The chain recombines TRBV20-1 with TRBJ2-7, with 10 bases identical to TRBD2. With V trimmed by 1 base and J by 4 bases, 1 base remained unmatched. The CDR3 extends over 13 amino acids. CDR1 is DFQATT, CDR2 SNEGSKA, per germline (reference sequence). CDR3: CSARASGSYEQYF. In DNA form, the CDR3 reads TGCAGTGCTAGAGCTAGCGGGAGTTACGAGCAGTACTTC.

This clone was seen many times. This chain links TRBV6-1 with TRBJ2-3; D uncertain. Germline V lookup: CDR1 MNHNS, CDR2 SASEGT. V lost 8 bases and J 0 bases, leaving 9 bases between the germline ends. The CDR3 sequence is 13 residues long. The CDR3 loop is CASQGRSTDTQYF. In nucleotides, the CDR3 is TGTGCCAGCCAAGGACGGAGCACAGATACGCAGTATTTT.

The chain couples TRBV7-9 to TRBJ2-7, with TRBD2 identical over 7 bases. The CDR3 is 15 amino acids. Germline CDR1 SEHNR, CDR2 FQNEAQ (reference sequence). V shed 5 bases, J shed 5 bases, and the junction held 12 bases outside the gene matches. This CDR3 reads CASSGRTSSFDEQYF. CDR3 nucleotides: TGTGCCAGCAGCGGTCGGACTAGTTCGTTCGACGAGCAGTACTTC.

The chain is built from TRBV30 and TRBJ2-2; TRBD2 might be the D (6 bases). Germline V gives CDR1 GTSNPN, CDR2 SVGIG (reference sequence). V was shortened by 3 bases and J by 5 bases, with 10 bases between the two germline ends. The CDR3 sequence is 13 residues long. CDR3 sequence (DNA): TGTGCCTGGAGCGGGACTTCAACCGGGGAGCTGTTTTTT. Amino acid sequence: CAWSGTSTGELFF.

A few counts support this clone. The J gene is TRBJ1-5, the V gene TRBV6-1; a weak D match, TRBD1 (5 bases). Trimming removed 7 bases at V and 10 bases at J, with 23 bases between. There are 15 residues in the CDR3. Looked up from germline, CDR1 is MNHNS and CDR2 is SASEGT. The CDR3 protein is CASTQRGGTVGPQHF. DNA of the CDR3: TGTGCCAGCACTCAAAGGGGAGGCACCGTGGGTCCCCAGCATTTT.

This clone was found many times. The chain combines TRBV5-1 with TRBJ2-1; 10 nucleotides agree with TRBD2. The V and J ends lost 0 bases and 2 bases, in that order; junction bases with no gene match: 2. CDR1 is SGHRS and CDR2 is YFSETQ in the germline V gene. The CDR3 is made up of 16 amino acids. The CDR3, as DNA: TGCGCCAGCAGCTTGGCGGGACTAGCGACCTACAATGAGCAGTTCTTC. Translating it yields CASSLAGLATYNEQFF. The full variable domain, rest sourced from reference TRBV5-1 and TRBJ2-1, is KAGVTQTPRYLIKTRGQQVTLSCSPISGHRSVSWYQQTPGQGLQFLFEYFSETQRNKGNFPGRFSGRQFSNSRSEMNVSTLELGDSALYLCASSLAGLATYNEQFFGPGTRLTVL.

This clone has ten or more counts. The chain joins TRBV27 to TRBJ1-5; D might be TRBD1 (5 bases). Germline CDR1 reads MNHEY; CDR2 reads SMNVEV (reference sequence). CDR3 length: 16 amino acids. V was trimmed by 5 bases and J by 4 bases, leaving 18 bases between them. CDR3 in amino acids: CASSLPGAGLNQPQHF. Here the CDR3 DNA reads TGTGCCAGCAGTCTCCCCGGGGCGGGCCTTAATCAGCCCCAGCATTTT.

This clone ranks as medium-sized. V and J are TRBV6-4 and TRBJ2-7, with D unclear. The germline V gene has CDR1 MRHNA and CDR2 SNTAGT. The CDR3 spans 14 residues. The V gene lost 0 bases and the J gene lost 0 bases, with 6 bases spanning the gap. The CDR3 is CASSDSADSYEQYF. The DNA of the CDR3 is TGTGCCAGCAGTGACTCGGCAGACTCCTACGAGCAGTACTTC.

Details on this clone: The junction shows a germline mismatch at one end, possibly a read error. CDR3 residues: CARSTGSSNDKLFF. The CDR3 DNA follows: TGCGCCAGGAGCACCGGGAGCTCGAATGACAAACTGTTTTTT. This sequence joins TRBV5-1 and TRBJ1-4; D gene uncertain. The CDR3 loop spans 14 amino acids. Germline CDR1 reads SGHRS; CDR2 reads YFSETQ.

The chain carries TRBV10-3 and TRBJ2-2; D is perhaps TRBD2 (6 bases). Germline V gene data show CDR1 as ENHRY and CDR2 as SYGVKD. The CDR3 spans 16 residues. The ends were cut back, 9 bases at V and 3 bases at J, with 20 bases in the middle. CDR3 protein: CAITPLSGSHTGELFF. The DNA for the CDR3 is TGTGCCATAACCCCTCTTAGCGGATCGCACACCGGGGAGCTGTTTTTT.

Judged by abundance, this clone is medium-sized. The chain joins TRBV10-1 to TRBJ2-2; either TRBD1 or TRBD2 may fit D (5 bases each). V gave up 3 bases and J gave up 5 bases, with 13 bases separating them. Germline CDR1 and CDR2: WNHNN and SYGVQD (reference sequence). There are 15 residues in the CDR3. CDR3 bases: TGCGCCAGCAGTGAATCGGCAGGGAGAACCGGGGAGCTGTTTTTT. It codes for CASSESAGRTGELFF.

This clone was seen ten or more times. A read error may account for a junction end that differs from germline. Other DNA sequences from this sample encode an identical CDR3 as well. The J gene is TRBJ2-1, the V gene TRBV15; 10 nucleotides agree with TRBD1. Germline values: CDR1 LNHNV, CDR2 YYDKDF (reference sequence). This CDR3 has 18 amino acids. The CDR3 region has the DNA TGTGCCACCAGCTCCCAGACGTTTCCGGGACAGGGGTACAACGAGCAGTTCTTC. Translation gives CATSSQTFPGQGYNEQFF.

By sample fraction, this clone is medium-sized (0.01 to 0.1%). CDR3 sequence: CASSAGTGRVPWVGGYTF. CDR3 nucleotide sequence: TGTGCCAGCAGCGCGGGAACAGGGCGCGTTCCCTGGGTCGGTGGCTACACCTTC. This sequence joins TRBV9 and TRBJ1-2; D is possibly TRBD1 (6 bases). Germline-derived CDR1 and CDR2 are SGDLS and YYNGEE. The CDR3 loop spans 18 amino acids. Trimming took 3 bases from V and 7 from J, leaving 28 bases between them.

The chain couples TRBV20-1 to TRBJ1-5; 11 nucleotides align to TRBD1. The length of the CDR3 is 16 residues. Trimming took 1 base from V and 4 from J; bases not matched to a gene: 6. Germline CDR1 reads DFQATT; CDR2 reads SNEGSKA (reference sequence). The CDR3 sequence is CSARGTGGSLNQPQHF. As DNA, the CDR3 is TGCAGTGCTAGAGGGACAGGGGGCAGTTTGAATCAGCCCCAGCATTTT.

Many counts were recorded for this clone. The CDR3 DNA sequence: TGTGCCAGCAGCCAACGGGCTTCTGGACATTCACCCCTCCACTTT. Amino acids: CASSQRASGHSPLHF. The chain joins TRBV3-1 to TRBJ1-6, with D uncertain. The V end was cut by 2 bases, the J end by 8 bases, with 13 bases between. The germline V gene encodes CDR1 LGHDT and CDR2 YNNKEL (reference sequence). The CDR3 spans 15 residues.